This T cell receptor (beta chain) is drawn from a study of response to subunit inactivated influenza vaccine. The study's findings and limits: The authors put forward the suggestion that each seasonal influenza vaccination may bring in only a limited number of new T cells.

Comments on this clonotype: The target antigen is unknown.

TCRdb analysed the RT-PCR reads with MiXCR anew, one entry per CDR3 protein. The table shows 450,000 to 700,000 distinct CDR3 sequences, with 12% to 15% occurring only once. Losses at the gene ends were 1 base for V and 13 bases for J; bases not matched to a gene: 6. Germline assignment: CDR1 SGHVS and CDR2 FQNEAQ. The CDR3 is made up of 13 amino acids. Sequences were derived from PBMCs from blood, sampled 11 to 12 days after vaccination. The J gene is TRBJ2-1, the V gene TRBV7-8; TRBD2 agrees at 8 bases. The source of this sequence is a man aged 45-65 years who received an inactivated influenza vaccine. The CDR3 DNA reads TGTGCCAGCAGCTTAGTCGGCGGGAGGATTCAGTTCTTC. Translation: CASSLVGGRIQFF. Using reference TRBV7-8 and TRBJ2-1 for the parts outside the CDR3, the full variable domain is GAGVSQSPRYKVAKRGQDVALRCDPISGHVSLFWYQQALGQGPEFLTYFQNEAQLDKSGLPSDRFFAERPEGSVSTLKIQRTQQEDSAVYLCASSLVGGRIQFFGPGTRLTVL.